This TCR beta chain was profiled in a study of blood T cell repertoires in COVID-19. Study details: Sites across the United States, Italy and Spain contributed samples from acute and convalescent COVID-19. Sources were T cells, B-cell-depleted T cells, or PBMCs; the material itself was cDNA or gDNA.

Participants came from under 30 US areas, aged about 18 to 100 years. Cohorts were based on clinical histories the participants reported. Between the trimmed V and J ends, which lost 6 bases and 6 bases, there was a span of 12 bases. Germline-derived CDR1 and CDR2 are MNHEY and SMNVEV (reference sequence). CDR3 length equals 12 residues. The protocol was immunoSEQ multiplex PCR, while the TCRdb copy is restricted to in-frame clones and leaves out a portion. The repertoire holds fewer than 500,000 clones, with approximately 90% as singletons. Source material: PBMCs or T cells enriched from blood (not recorded which). This TCR came from a woman younger than 30 with acute COVID-19. The chain employs TRBV27 and TRBJ2-7, with D tentatively TRBD1 (6 bases). Here the CDR3 DNA reads TGTGCCAGCAGCAAAATAGGGGGCGAGCAGTACTTC. Translating gives CASSKIGGEQYF.